This TCR beta chain was sequenced in a study of T cell responses to AZD1222 COVID-19 vaccine. The ends were cut back, 4 bases at V and 3 bases at J, with 12 bases in the middle. Germline V gives CDR1 MGHRA, CDR2 YSYEKL. CDR3 length: 14 residues. Overall study findings and caveats: Compared with day 0, the breadth and depth of the Spike-specific TCR repertoire rose significantly after two doses of AZD1222. Donor demographics were predominantly white British with a female majority; clonal diversity may be underestimated. Epitopes outside B.1.351 and B.1.1.7 mutated regions reportedly drew nearly half of spike TCRs.

In regard to this clone: Antigen unknown.

The data were produced by immunoSEQ multiplex PCR, yet TCRdb's version contains in-frame clones alone and is incomplete. Among 150,000 to 200,000 clones, under 95% were seen once, and the ten largest hold under 1.5%. This TCR derives from an adult who received the AZD1222 COVID-19 vaccine. Sequences were derived from peripheral blood, sampled 28 days after the second AZD1222 dose. The rearrangement uses TRBV4-1 and TRBJ1-2; D perhaps matches TRBD1 (5 bases). CDR3 loop: CASSRIQEDYGYTF. Written as DNA, the CDR3 is TGCGCCAGCAGCCGCATACAGGAGGACTATGGCTACACCTTC.